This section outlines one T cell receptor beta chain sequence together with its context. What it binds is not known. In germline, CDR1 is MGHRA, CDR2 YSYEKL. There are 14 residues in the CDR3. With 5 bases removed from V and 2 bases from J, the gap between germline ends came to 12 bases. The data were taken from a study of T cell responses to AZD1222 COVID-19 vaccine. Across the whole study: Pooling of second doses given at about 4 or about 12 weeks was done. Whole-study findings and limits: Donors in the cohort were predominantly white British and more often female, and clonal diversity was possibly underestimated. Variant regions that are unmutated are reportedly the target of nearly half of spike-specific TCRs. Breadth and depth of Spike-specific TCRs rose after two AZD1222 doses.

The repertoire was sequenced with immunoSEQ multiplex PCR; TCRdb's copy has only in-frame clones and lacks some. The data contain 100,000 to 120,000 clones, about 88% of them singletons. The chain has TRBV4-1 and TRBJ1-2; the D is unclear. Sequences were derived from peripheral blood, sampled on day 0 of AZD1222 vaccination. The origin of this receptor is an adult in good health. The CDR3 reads CASSFDKFNYGYTF. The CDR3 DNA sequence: TGCGCCAGCAGCTTCGACAAGTTCAACTATGGCTACACCTTC.